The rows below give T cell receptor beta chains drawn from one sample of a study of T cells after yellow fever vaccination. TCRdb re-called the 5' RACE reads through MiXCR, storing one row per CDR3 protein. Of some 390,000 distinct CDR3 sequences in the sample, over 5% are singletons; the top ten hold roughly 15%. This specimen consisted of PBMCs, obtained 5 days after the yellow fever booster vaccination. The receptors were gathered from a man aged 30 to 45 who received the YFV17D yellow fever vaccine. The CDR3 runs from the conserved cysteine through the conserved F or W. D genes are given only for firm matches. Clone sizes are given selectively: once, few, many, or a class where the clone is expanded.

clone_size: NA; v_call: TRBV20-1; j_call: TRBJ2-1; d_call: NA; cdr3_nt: TGCAGTGCTAGGAGGGGGGAGAGTTCGAATGAGCAGTTCTTC; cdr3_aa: CSARRGESSNEQFF
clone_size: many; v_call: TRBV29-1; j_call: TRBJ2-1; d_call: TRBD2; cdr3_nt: TGCAGCGTTGTATGGGGACTAGCCTACAATGAGCAGTTCTTC; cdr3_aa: CSVVWGLAYNEQFF
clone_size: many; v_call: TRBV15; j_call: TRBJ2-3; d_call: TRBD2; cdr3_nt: TGTGCCACCAGCTCCCTAGCGGGCCTCACAGATACGCAGTATTTT; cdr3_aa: CATSSLAGLTDTQYF
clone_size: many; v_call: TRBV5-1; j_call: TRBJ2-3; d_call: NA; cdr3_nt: TGCGCCAGCAGCCAACTTCCCACAGATACGCAGTATTTT; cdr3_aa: CASSQLPTDTQYF
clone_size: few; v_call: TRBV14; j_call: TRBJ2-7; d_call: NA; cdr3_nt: TGTGCCAGCAGCCGGAGAGCCCCTATCTACGAGCAGTACTTC; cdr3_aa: CASSRRAPIYEQYF
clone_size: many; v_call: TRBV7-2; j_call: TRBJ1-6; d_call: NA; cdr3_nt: TGTGCCAGCAGCACTGAGGGGGGATCCTATAATTCACCCCTCCACTTT; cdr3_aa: CASSTEGGSYNSPLHF
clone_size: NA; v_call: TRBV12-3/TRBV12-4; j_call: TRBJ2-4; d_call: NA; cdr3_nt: TGTGCCAGCAGTTTTCGGAGAGGGGCCAAAAACATTCAGTACTTC; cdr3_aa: CASSFRRGAKNIQYF
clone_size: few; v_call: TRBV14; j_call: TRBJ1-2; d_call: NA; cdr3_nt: TGTGCCAGCAGCCCTACCGTCCTTGGCTATGGCTACACCTTC; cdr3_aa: CASSPTVLGYGYTF
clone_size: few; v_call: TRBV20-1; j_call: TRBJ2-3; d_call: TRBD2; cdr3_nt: TGCAGTGCTACGGTACGGGCTAGCGGGAGGGCCAAGAAAGATACGCAGTATTTT; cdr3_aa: CSATVRASGRAKKDTQYF
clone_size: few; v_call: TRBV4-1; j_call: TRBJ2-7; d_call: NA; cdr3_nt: TGCGCTACCAGCCTAACCCCGGGAGCCAGCGAGCAGTACTTC; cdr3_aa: CATSLTPGASEQYF
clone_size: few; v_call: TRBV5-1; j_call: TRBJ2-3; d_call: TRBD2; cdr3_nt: TGCGCCAGCACCGCGGGGCGAGGAGCGGGAGTGGCAGATACGCAGTATTTT; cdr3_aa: CASTAGRGAGVADTQYF
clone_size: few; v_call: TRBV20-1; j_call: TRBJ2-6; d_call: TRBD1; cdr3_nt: TGCAGTGCCGGGACAGGGACCTTCTCTGGGGCCAACGTCCTGACTTTC; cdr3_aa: CSAGTGTFSGANVLTF
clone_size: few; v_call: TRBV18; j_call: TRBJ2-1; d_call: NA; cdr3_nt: TGTGCCAGCTCACCACAACCGGGACGGACCTCCCTCTATGAGCAGTTCTTC; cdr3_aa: CASSPQPGRTSLYEQFF
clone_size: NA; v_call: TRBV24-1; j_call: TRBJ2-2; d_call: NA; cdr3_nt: TGTGCCACCAGTGACCCAGGGGCCGGGGAGCTGTTTTTT; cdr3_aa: CATSDPGAGELFF
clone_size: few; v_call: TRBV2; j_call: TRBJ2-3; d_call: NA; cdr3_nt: TGTGCCAGCAGTCAGGAGAGCACAGATACGCAGTATTTT; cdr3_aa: CASSQESTDTQYF
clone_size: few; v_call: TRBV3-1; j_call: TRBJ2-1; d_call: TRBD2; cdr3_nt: TGTGCCACCTCCCAAGATCTTAGGACTAGCGGGGGTCTCAATGAGCAGTTCTTC; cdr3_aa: CATSQDLRTSGGLNEQFF
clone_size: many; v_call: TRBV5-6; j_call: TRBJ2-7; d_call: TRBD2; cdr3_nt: TGTGCCAGCAGCCAGCTAGCGGGAGGGACCTACGAGCAGTACTTC; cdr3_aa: CASSQLAGGTYEQYF
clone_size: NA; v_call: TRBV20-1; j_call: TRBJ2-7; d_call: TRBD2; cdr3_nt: TGCAGTGCTAGAGATAGCGGGAGTAGCAACGAGCAGTACTTC; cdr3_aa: CSARDSGSSNEQYF
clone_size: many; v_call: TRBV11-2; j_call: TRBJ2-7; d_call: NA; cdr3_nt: TGTGCCAGCAGCCCCAACAGGGCCGACTACGAGCAGTACTTC; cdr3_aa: CASSPNRADYEQYF
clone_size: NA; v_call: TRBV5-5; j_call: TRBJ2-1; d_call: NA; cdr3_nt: TGTGCCAGCAGCTTGGCCGGGATTAGCGTTGGGGGAGAGCAGTTCTTC; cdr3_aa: CASSLAGISVGGEQFF
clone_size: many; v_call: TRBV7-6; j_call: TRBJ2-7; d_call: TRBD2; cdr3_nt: TGTGCCAGCAGCTTAACTAGCGACGCCTACGAGCAGTACTTC; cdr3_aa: CASSLTSDAYEQYF
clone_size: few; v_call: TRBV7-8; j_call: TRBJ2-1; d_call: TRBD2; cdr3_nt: TGTGCCAGCAGCTTTAGCGGGAGGGTGGAAAATGAGCAGTTCTTC; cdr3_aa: CASSFSGRVENEQFF
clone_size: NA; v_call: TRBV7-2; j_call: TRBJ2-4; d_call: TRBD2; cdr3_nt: TGTGCCAGCAGCTTAGTGGGAGGGCAGGACATTCAGTACTTC; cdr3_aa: CASSLVGGQDIQYF
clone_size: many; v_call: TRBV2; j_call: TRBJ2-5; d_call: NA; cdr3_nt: TGTGCCAGCGGCGGCCGGGACAAACAAGAGACCCAGTACTTC; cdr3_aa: CASGGRDKQETQYF
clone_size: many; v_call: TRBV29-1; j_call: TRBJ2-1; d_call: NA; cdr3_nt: TGCAGCGTTGAAAAGGGTTCCGGTGAGCAGTTCTTC; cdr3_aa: CSVEKGSGEQFF
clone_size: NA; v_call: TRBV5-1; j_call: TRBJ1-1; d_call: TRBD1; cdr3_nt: TGCGCCAGCAGCTTGGACCGGACAGGGTCCAGTGAAGCTTTCTTT; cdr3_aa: CASSLDRTGSSEAFF
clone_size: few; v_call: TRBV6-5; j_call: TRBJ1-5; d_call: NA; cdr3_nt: TGTGCCAGCAGTACCCAGTCATGGGAACAGCCCCAGCATTTT; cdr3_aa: CASSTQSWEQPQHF
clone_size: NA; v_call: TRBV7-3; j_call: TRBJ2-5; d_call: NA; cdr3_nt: TGTGCCAGCACCCAATTAGTGGGAGAGACCCAGTACTTC; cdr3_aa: CASTQLVGETQYF
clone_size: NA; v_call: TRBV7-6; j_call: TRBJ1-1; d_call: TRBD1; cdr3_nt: TGTGCCAGCAGCCGCAGGACAGGGGACCTCGCTGAAGCTTTCTTT; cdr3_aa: CASSRRTGDLAEAFF
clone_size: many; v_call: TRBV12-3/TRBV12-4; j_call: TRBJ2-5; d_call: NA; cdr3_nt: TGTGCCAGCAGTTTATCCCCGGGGGCCCAGTACTTC; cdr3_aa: CASSLSPGAQYF
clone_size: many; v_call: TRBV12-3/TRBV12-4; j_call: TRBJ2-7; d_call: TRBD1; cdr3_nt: TGTGCCAGCAGTTTGGGCGACAGGGGCACCTACGAGCAGTACTTC; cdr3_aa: CASSLGDRGTYEQYF
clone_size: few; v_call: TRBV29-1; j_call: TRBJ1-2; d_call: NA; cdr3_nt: TGCAGCGTTTTGACAGCGCGTCTCGGCTACACCTTC; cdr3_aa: CSVLTARLGYTF
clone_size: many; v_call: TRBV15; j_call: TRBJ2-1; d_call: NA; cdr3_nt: TGTGCCACCAGCGCCCACTACAATGAGCAGTTCTTC; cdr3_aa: CATSAHYNEQFF
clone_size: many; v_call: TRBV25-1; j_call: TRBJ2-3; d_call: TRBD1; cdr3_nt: TGTGCCAGCAGTGAGGGCTCTACAGGGGGCGGAGATACGCAGTATTTT; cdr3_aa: CASSEGSTGGGDTQYF
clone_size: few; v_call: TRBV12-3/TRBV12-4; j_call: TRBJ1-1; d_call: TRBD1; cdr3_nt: TGTGCCAGCAGACGACAACAGGGGGCTCGGACTGAAGCTTTCTTT; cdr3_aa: CASRRQQGARTEAFF
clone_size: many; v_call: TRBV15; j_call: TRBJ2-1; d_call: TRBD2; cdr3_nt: TGTGCCACCAGCCTTGGGGGGACTAGCGGGAGAAATGAGCAGTTCTTC; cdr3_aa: CATSLGGTSGRNEQFF
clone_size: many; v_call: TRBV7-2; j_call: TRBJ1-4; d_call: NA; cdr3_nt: TGTGCCAGCAGCTTAAGTGCGTCAACTAATGAAAAACTGTTTTTT; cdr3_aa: CASSLSASTNEKLFF
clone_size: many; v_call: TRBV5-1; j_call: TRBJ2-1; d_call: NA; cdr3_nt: TGCGCCAGCCCCACCCCCAGGCCAATGCAGTTCTTC; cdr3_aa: CASPTPRPMQFF
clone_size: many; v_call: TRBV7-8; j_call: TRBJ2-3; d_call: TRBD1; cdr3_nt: TGTGCCAGCAGCTACCCACAGGGGACAGATACGCAGTATTTT; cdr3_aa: CASSYPQGTDTQYF
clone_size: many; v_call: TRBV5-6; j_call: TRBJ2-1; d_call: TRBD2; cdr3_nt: TGTGCCAGCAGCTCTAGCGGTGCCTTCTGGAATGAGCAGTTCTTC; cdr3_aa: CASSSSGAFWNEQFF
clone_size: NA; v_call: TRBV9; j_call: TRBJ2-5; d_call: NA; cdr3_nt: TGTGCCAGCAGTGTCGTAGCGGCAGGTCCCCAAGAGACCCAGTACTTC; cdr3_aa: CASSVVAAGPQETQYF
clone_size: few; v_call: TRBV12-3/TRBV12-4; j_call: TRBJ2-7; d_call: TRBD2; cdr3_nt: TGTGCCAGCAGCCGTAACGCGGGACTAGCGGGAAGCGAGCAGTACTTC; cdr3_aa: CASSRNAGLAGSEQYF
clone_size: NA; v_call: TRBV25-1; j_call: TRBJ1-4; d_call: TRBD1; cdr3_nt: TGTGCCAGCAGACAGGGGCGTATTTCTAATGAAAAACTGTTTTTT; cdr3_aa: CASRQGRISNEKLFF
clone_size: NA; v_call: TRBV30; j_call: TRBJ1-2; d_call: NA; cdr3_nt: TGTGCCTGGAGACATGGGAGGGGGTTCGGCTACACCTTC; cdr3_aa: CAWRHGRGFGYTF
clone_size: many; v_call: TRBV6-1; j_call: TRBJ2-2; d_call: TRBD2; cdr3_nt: TGTGCCAGCAGCCCTAGCGGGAGTGGGAACACCGGGGAGCTGTTTTTT; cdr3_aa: CASSPSGSGNTGELFF
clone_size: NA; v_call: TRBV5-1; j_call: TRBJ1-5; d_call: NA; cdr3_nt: TGCGCCAGCAGCTTTTCAGGGGATCAGCCCCAGCATTTT; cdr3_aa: CASSFSGDQPQHF
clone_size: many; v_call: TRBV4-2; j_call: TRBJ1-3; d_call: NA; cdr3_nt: TGTGCCAGCAGCCAAGCTCTATTATTCGATAGAAACACCATATATTTT; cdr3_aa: CASSQALLFDRNTIYF
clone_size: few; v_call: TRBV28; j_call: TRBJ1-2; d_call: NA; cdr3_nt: TGTGCCAGCAGTTTGGTGACAGGCTACACCTTC; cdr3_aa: CASSLVTGYTF
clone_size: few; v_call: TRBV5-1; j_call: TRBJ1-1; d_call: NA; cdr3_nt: TGCGCCAGCAGCCCTATTCAGGGTAGCACTGAAGCTTTCTTT; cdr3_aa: CASSPIQGSTEAFF
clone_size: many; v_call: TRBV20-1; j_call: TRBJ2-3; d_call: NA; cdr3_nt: TGCAGTGCTAGAGTTTACAGCACAGATACGCAGTATTTT; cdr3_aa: CSARVYSTDTQYF
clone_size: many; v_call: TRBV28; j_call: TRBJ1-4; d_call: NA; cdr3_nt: TGTGCCAGCGGTCACGAGATCAGGGAAATCAAAGAAAAACTGTTTTTT; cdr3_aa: CASGHEIREIKEKLFF
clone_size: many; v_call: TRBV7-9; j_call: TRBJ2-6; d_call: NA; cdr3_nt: TGTGCCAGCAGCTTAGCCTCAACCTCTGGGGCCAACGTCCTGACTTTC; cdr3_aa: CASSLASTSGANVLTF
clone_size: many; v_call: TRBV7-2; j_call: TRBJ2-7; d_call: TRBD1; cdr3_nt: TGTGCCAGCAGCTTAGTAGGGACAGGGTCCTACGAGCAGTACTTC; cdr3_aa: CASSLVGTGSYEQYF
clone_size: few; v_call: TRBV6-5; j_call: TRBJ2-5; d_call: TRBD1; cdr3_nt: TGTGCCAGCAGTTACTCCTCGACAGGGGACCAAGAGACCCAGTACTTC; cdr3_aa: CASSYSSTGDQETQYF
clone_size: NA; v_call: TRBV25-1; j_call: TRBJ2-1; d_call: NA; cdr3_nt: TGTGCCAGCAGTGATCCGGGAGTTCATGAGCAGTTCTTC; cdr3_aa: CASSDPGVHEQFF